These 25 T cell receptor beta chains originate from one sample sequenced in a study of neurological immune-mediated disorders (dated by TCRdb to 2018 to 2020). Interpreted using the paper, the time point label stands for: longitudinal time-point 2. Libraries were constructed by 5' RACE. Sequencing took place on an Illumina HiSeq 2500. In-frame beta chains were kept once TCRdb had trimmed the public reads at Q25 with fastp and called clones with MiXCR. Duplicate CDR3 protein sequences are folded into a single record with the most common DNA and genes. The sample table shows 55,000 to 65,000 distinct CDR3 sequences, and roughly 9.7% are seen once. The top ten clonotypes cover roughly an eighth of the sample. Sequencing was carried out using PBMCs. The source of these receptors is a man aged 25-40 years in good health.

There are many counts of this clonotype. The V and J genes are TRBV2 and TRBJ2-3, with D possibly matching TRBD2 (5 bases). CDR1 and CDR2 from the germline V gene are SNHLY and FYNNEI. The CDR3 loop spans 19 amino acids. Trimming took off 4 bases at V and 7 bases at J, with 30 bases between the two ends. In DNA form, the CDR3 reads TGTGCCAGCAGTGTCTCAGCGGAAGCCGTCGACCACAATAGGAATACGCAGTATTTT. Translating gives CASSVSAEAVDHNRNTQYF.

Ten or more counts support this clonotype. The chain has TRBV30 and TRBJ1-6; 9 bases align to TRBD1. Trimming at V came to 6 bases and at J to 7 bases, leaving 4 bases not matched to a gene. The CDR3 is made up of 13 amino acids. Germline V gene lookup returns CDR1 GTSNPN and CDR2 SVGIG (reference sequence). This chain's CDR3 is CACIDRGNSPLHF. CDR3 DNA: TGTGCCTGCATCGACAGGGGGAATTCACCCCTCCACTTT.

In its sample, this clonotype was seen a few times. The genes are TRBV7-8 and TRBJ2-3, with 7 bases lining up with TRBD2. CDR1 SGHVS and CDR2 FQNEAQ come from the germline V gene. With 4 bases clipped from V and 1 base from J, the junction kept 8 bases outside the gene matches. The CDR3 spans 16 residues. CDR3 DNA sequence: TGTGCCAGCAGCTCCACCGTAGCGGGTGGCACAGATACGCAGTATTTT. It encodes CASSSTVAGGTDTQYF.

The table lists this clonotype with many counts. The rearrangement links TRBV27 to TRBJ2-7, with 7 bases that match TRBD1. Germline V lookup: CDR1 MNHEY, CDR2 SMNVEV (reference sequence). The CDR3 totals 13 residues. Trimming at V came to 8 bases and at J to 2 bases, leaving 6 bases not matched to a gene. CDR3: CASAGTVTYEQYF. The CDR3 nucleotides are TGTGCCAGCGCCGGGACAGTAACCTACGAGCAGTACTTC.

The table lists this clonotype with many counts. The chain employs TRBV10-3 and TRBJ1-1; tentatively, D is TRBD1 (6 bases). The V gene lost 6 bases and the J gene lost 7 bases, with 18 bases spanning the gap. This CDR3 spans 14 amino acids. Germline V CDR1 and CDR2: ENHRY, SYGVKD. The chain's CDR3 is CAIRFRGENGEAFF. The CDR3 DNA reads TGTGCCATCAGGTTCAGGGGTGAAAATGGTGAAGCTTTCTTT.

The chain carries TRBV18 and TRBJ2-1; a weak D match, TRBD2 (6 bases). Per germline, CDR1 KGHSH and CDR2 LQKENI. CDR3 length: 20 amino acids. The V end was cut by 3 bases, the J end by 5 bases, with 29 bases between. Here the CDR3 reads CASSPIIWDLPAVADNEQFF. The DNA for the CDR3 is TGTGCCAGCTCACCCATCATATGGGACTTACCAGCGGTTGCCGACAATGAGCAGTTCTTC. The full variable domain, its missing parts supplied by reference TRBV18 and TRBJ2-1, is NAGVMQNPRHLVRRRGQEARLRCSPMKGHSHVYWYRQLPEEGLKFMVYLQKENIIDESGMPKERFSAEFPKEGPSILRIQQVVRGDSAAYFCASSPIIWDLPAVADNEQFFGPGTRLTVL.

This clonotype was counted many times. The genes are TRBV6-1 and TRBJ1-1, with 9 bases identical to TRBD1. CDR1 MNHNS and CDR2 SASEGT come from the germline V gene. This CDR3 contains 14 residues. With V trimmed by 6 bases and J by 5 bases, 7 bases remained unmatched. The CDR3 loop is CASRGYRGQTEAFF. The CDR3 nucleotides are TGTGCCAGCAGGGGCTACAGGGGGCAAACTGAAGCTTTCTTT.

This clonotype was counted many times. This chain uses TRBV12-3 or TRBV12-4 with TRBJ1-1; TRBD1 aligns across 7 bases. The CDR3 is 16 amino acids. V shed 7 bases, J shed 0 bases, and the junction held 11 bases outside the gene matches. The CDR3 protein is CASTMGTDHLNTEAFF. As DNA, the CDR3 is TGTGCCAGCACCATGGGGACAGACCATTTGAACACTGAAGCTTTCTTT.

The sample holds many counts of this clonotype. This rearrangement joins TRBV28 to TRBJ2-5; 9 nucleotides agree with TRBD1. Germline V gene data show CDR1 as MDHEN and CDR2 as SYDVKM. The ends lost 6 bases at V and 2 bases at J; junction bases unmatched: 4. This CDR3 is built from 14 residues. Here the CDR3 DNA reads TGTGCCAGCAGGGGACAGGGTGGACAAGAGACCCAGTACTTC. Translated: CASRGQGGQETQYF.

The sample holds many counts of this clonotype. The chain employs TRBV20-1 and TRBJ2-3; the D gene is possibly TRBD2 (6 bases). This CDR3 is built from 14 residues. Germline values: CDR1 DFQATT, CDR2 SNEGSKA (reference sequence). The V end lost 4 bases, the J end lost 2 bases, and 13 bases lay between the germline ends. CDR3 amino acids: CSATVGGYTDTQYF. The DNA of the CDR3 is TGCAGTGCTACCGTGGGGGGTTACACAGATACGCAGTATTTT.

In this sample, this clonotype turned up many times. V gene TRBV10-3 combines with J gene TRBJ2-7; TRBD2 agrees at 7 bases. The V and J ends lost 6 bases and 7 bases, in that order; junction bases with no gene match: 12. This CDR3 region has 14 residues. In germline, CDR1 is ENHRY, CDR2 SYGVKD. The chain's CDR3 is CAISGLEVLEEQYF. For the CDR3, the DNA is TGTGCCATCAGCGGACTAGAAGTCCTGGAGGAGCAGTACTTC.

This clonotype was seen many times. The V gene is TRBV5-1, the J gene TRBJ2-3; no reliable D call. Trimming took 4 bases from V and 4 from J, leaving 16 bases between them. CDR1 is SGHRS and CDR2 is YFSETQ in the germline V gene. There are 15 residues in the CDR3. For the CDR3, the DNA is TGCGCCAGCAGCCCTCCTCTGAGTGGGGCAGATACGCAGTATTTT. This sequence encodes CASSPPLSGADTQYF.

This clonotype was detected many times. The CDR3 DNA is TGTGCCAGCAGCTTCCTAAGCTCCAATTCCTACAATGAGCAGTTCTTC. Its protein product is CASSFLSSNSYNEQFF. The V gene is TRBV6-5, the J gene TRBJ2-1; no clear D. The CDR3 is 16 residues long. V was shortened by 6 bases and J by 1 base, with 16 bases between the two germline ends. Per germline, CDR1 MNHEY and CDR2 SVGAGI.

This clonotype was recorded at least ten times. This chain joins TRBV7-2 and TRBJ2-7; tentatively, D is TRBD2 (5 bases). The CDR3 spans 14 residues. Trimming took off 5 bases at V and 3 bases at J, with 14 bases between the two ends. The V gene's germline CDR1 is SGHTA and CDR2 FQGNSA. This CDR3 is CASSTVGDLYEQYF. CDR3 coding DNA: TGTGCCAGCAGCACCGTCGGGGATCTCTACGAGCAGTACTTC. The full variable domain, completed using reference TRBV7-2 and TRBJ2-7, is GAGVSQSPSNKVTEKGKDVELRCDPISGHTALYWYRQSLGQGLEFLIYFQGNSAPDKSGLPSDRFSAERTGGSVSTLTIQRTQQEDSAVYLCASSTVGDLYEQYFGPGTRLTVT.

This clonotype has a count of ten or more. The rearrangement joins TRBV3-1 to TRBJ2-3, with 13 bases that match TRBD2. With 4 bases clipped from V and 13 bases from J, the junction kept 11 bases outside the gene matches. Looked up from germline, CDR1 is LGHDT and CDR2 is YNNKEL (reference sequence). The CDR3 spans 15 residues. The CDR3 nucleotides are TGTGCCAGCAGCCGCAGCGGGACTAGCGGGGTACAGAAGTATTTT. This gives the protein CASSRSGTSGVQKYF.

This clonotype was observed many times. V is TRBV6-6 and J is TRBJ2-7; 8 bases line up with TRBD1. The CDR3 runs to 13 residues. Germline CDR1 is MNHNY and CDR2 is SVGAGI (reference sequence). Unmatched junction bases numbered 3, after V lost 4 bases and J lost 4 bases. CDR3 nucleotide sequence: TGTGCCAGCAGTTTGCGACAGGGGTACGAGCAGTACTTC. Its protein product is CASSLRQGYEQYF.

This clonotype was seen at least ten times. V and J are TRBV5-1 and TRBJ2-3, with D possibly called TRBD1 or TRBD2 (7 bases each). The CDR3 covers 15 residues. Germline-derived CDR1 and CDR2 are SGHRS and YFSETQ. The V and J ends lost 4 bases and 2 bases respectively, with 14 bases between them. The CDR3 loop reads CASSGRDSHTDTQYF. The CDR3 DNA reads TGCGCCAGCAGCGGGAGGGACAGCCACACAGATACGCAGTATTTT.

This clonotype was counted many times. The V call is TRBV7-8, the J call TRBJ1-5, with TRBD1 matching 8 bases. Looked up from germline, CDR1 is SGHVS and CDR2 is FQNEAQ. The CDR3 runs 15 residues. After removal of 5 bases from V and 3 bases from J, the junction contained 6 bases not matched to a gene. The CDR3 loop reads CASSLTGADNQPQHF. CDR3 DNA: TGTGCCAGCAGCCTGACAGGGGCGGACAATCAGCCCCAGCATTTT. Using reference TRBV7-8 and TRBJ1-5 for the parts outside the CDR3, the full variable domain is GAGVSQSPRYKVAKRGQDVALRCDPISGHVSLFWYQQALGQGPEFLTYFQNEAQLDKSGLPSDRFFAERPEGSVSTLKIQRTQQEDSAVYLCASSLTGADNQPQHFGDGTRLSIL.

This clonotype was found many times. The J gene is TRBJ2-1, the V gene TRBV20-1, with 8 positions matching TRBD2. The CDR3 loop spans 14 amino acids. The V gene end was trimmed by 5 bases and the J gene end by 0 bases; junction bases not matched to a gene: 3. From germline, CDR1 is DFQATT and CDR2 SNEGSKA (reference sequence). Here the CDR3 reads CSALLAASYNEQFF. CDR3 sequence (DNA): TGCAGTGCTCTACTAGCGGCCTCCTACAATGAGCAGTTCTTC.

This clonotype was recorded many times. This chain connects TRBV29-1 to TRBJ2-7, with TRBD1 matching over 8 bases. The CDR3 runs 15 residues. V lost 5 bases and J lost 2; bases outside the gene matches: 11. Germline CDR1 and CDR2: SQVTM and ANQGSEA. For the CDR3, the DNA is TGCAGCGTTTCTACTGCCGGGACAGGAGCCTACGAGCAGTACTTC. Translated: CSVSTAGTGAYEQYF.

This clonotype showed up many times. The rearrangement uses TRBV5-1 and TRBJ1-2; TRBD1 is a possible D gene (6 bases). This CDR3 has 13 residues. Germline V gene lookup returns CDR1 SGHRS and CDR2 YFSETQ. Trimming pared 4 bases from V and 6 bases from J, leaving 13 bases between. As DNA, the CDR3 is TGCGCCAGCAGCCCGGACAGTTTAGATGGCTACACCTTC. Protein product: CASSPDSLDGYTF.

This clonotype was detected ten times or more. The V gene is TRBV20-1, the J gene TRBJ2-1, with 11 bases fitting TRBD2. The germline V gene encodes CDR1 DFQATT and CDR2 SNEGSKA (reference sequence). The CDR3 totals 14 residues. The V gene end was trimmed by 6 bases and the J gene end by 7 bases; junction bases not matched to a gene: 8. The CDR3 sequence is CSAQLAGVWNEQFF. CDR3 DNA: TGCAGTGCCCAACTAGCGGGAGTTTGGAATGAGCAGTTCTTC.

At least ten counts were recorded for this clonotype. The chain recombines TRBV25-1 with TRBJ2-1, with 7 bases identical to TRBD2. Germline lookup yields CDR1 MGHDK and CDR2 SYGVNS. The CDR3 loop spans 14 amino acids. Unmatched junction bases numbered 3, after V lost 5 bases and J lost 2 bases. CDR3 region: CASSTAGAYNEQFF. The CDR3 DNA is TGTGCCAGCAGTACCGCGGGAGCCTACAATGAGCAGTTCTTC.

This clonotype was picked up a small number of times. This sequence joins TRBV3-1 and TRBJ2-2; possible D gene TRBD2, 6 bases. V was clipped by 7 bases and J by 5 bases, with 23 bases between them. Germline V lookup: CDR1 LGHDT, CDR2 YNNKEL (reference sequence). The CDR3 is 17 amino acids. The CDR3 nucleotides read TGTGCCAGCACCGAGAGGACTCCGGGAGAGGGAACCGGGGAGCTGTTTTTT. It translates to CASTERTPGEGTGELFF.

There are a few counts of this clonotype. This chain joins TRBV3-1 and TRBJ2-3, with 7 bases lining up with TRBD2. Germline V gives CDR1 LGHDT, CDR2 YNNKEL (reference sequence). V shed 3 bases and J 0 bases; nucleotides not matched to a gene: 3. This CDR3 has 15 amino acids. CDR3 bases: TGTGCCAGCAGCCATTGGGACTATAGCACAGATACGCAGTATTTT. It is translated as CASSHWDYSTDTQYF.